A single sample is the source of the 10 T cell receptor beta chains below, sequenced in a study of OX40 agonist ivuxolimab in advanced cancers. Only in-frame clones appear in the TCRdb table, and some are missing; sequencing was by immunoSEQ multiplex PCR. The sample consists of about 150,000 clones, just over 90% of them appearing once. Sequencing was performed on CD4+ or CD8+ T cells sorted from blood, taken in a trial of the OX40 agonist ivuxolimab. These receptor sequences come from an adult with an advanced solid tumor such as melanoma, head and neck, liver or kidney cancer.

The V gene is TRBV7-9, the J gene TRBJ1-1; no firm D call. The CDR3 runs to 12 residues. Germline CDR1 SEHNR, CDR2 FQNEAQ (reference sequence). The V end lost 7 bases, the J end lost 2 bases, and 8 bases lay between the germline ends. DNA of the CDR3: TGTGCCAGCAACCCACATAACACTGAAGCTTTCTTT. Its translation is CASNPHNTEAFF. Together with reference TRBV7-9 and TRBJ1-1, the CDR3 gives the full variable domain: DTGVSQNPRHKITKRGQNVTFRCDPISEHNRLYWYRQTLGQGPEFLTYFQNEAQLEKSRLLSDRFSAERPKGSFSTLEIQRTEQGDSAMYLCASNPHNTEAFFGQGTRLTVV.

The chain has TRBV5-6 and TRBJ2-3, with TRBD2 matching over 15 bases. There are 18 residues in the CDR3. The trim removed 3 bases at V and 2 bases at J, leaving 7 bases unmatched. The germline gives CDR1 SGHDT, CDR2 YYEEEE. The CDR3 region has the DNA TGTGCCAGCAGCTGGACTAGCGGGAGGGGCGGGGCCACAGATACGCAGTATTTT. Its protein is CASSWTSGRGGATDTQYF.

CDR3 nucleotide sequence: TGTGCCAGCAACCCAGACCGCGGGTATCAAGAGACCCAGTACTTC. Its protein product is CASNPDRGYQETQYF. The chain joins TRBV28 to TRBJ2-5; maybe TRBD2 (5 bases). Germline loops: CDR1 MDHEN, CDR2 SYDVKM. With 7 bases removed from V and 2 bases from J, the gap between germline ends came to 17 bases. The CDR3 sequence is 15 residues long.

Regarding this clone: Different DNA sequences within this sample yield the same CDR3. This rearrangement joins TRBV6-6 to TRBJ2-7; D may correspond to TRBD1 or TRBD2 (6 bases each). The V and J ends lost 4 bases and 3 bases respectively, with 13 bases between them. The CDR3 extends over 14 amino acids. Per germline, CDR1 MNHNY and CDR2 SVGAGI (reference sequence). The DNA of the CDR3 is TGTGCCAGCAGTTCCCGGGGGCAGGGCTACGAGCAGTACTTC. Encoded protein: CASSSRGQGYEQYF.

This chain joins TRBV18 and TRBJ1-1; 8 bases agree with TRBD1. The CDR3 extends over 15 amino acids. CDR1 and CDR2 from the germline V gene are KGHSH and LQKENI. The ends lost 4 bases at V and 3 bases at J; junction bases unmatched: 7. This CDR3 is CASSRQGSGDTEAFF. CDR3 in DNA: TGTGCCAGCTCACGACAGGGGAGCGGGGACACTGAAGCTTTCTTT.

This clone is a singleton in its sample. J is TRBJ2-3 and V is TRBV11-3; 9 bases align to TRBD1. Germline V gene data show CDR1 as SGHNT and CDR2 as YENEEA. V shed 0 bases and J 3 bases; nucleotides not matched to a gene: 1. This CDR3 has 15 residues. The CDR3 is CASSLEGTGTDTQYF. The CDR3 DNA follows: TGTGCCAGCAGCTTAGAAGGGACAGGGACAGATACGCAGTATTTT.

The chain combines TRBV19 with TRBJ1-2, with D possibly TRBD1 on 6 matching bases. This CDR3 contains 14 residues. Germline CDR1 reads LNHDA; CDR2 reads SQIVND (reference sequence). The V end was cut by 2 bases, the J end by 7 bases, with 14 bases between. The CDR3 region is CASSISAGAVGYTF. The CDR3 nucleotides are TGTGCCAGTAGTATATCCGCAGGGGCGGTTGGCTACACCTTC.

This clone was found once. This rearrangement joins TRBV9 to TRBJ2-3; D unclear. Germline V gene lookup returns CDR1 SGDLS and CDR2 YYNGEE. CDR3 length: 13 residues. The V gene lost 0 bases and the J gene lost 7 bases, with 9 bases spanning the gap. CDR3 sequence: CASSVGWQNTQYF. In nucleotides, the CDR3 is TGTGCCAGCAGCGTAGGCTGGCAAAATACGCAGTATTTT.

The CDR3 coding sequence is TGTGCCAGCAGAAACAGGGAAACCTACGAGCAGTACTTC. Its translation: CASRNRETYEQYF. The chain is built from TRBV2 and TRBJ2-7, with D possibly matching TRBD1 (6 bases). The CDR3 contains 13 residues. Germline CDR1 SNHLY, CDR2 FYNNEI. V shed 6 bases and J shed 2 bases, with 11 bases lying between them. The full variable domain, its missing parts supplied by reference TRBV2 and TRBJ2-7, is EPEVTQTPSHQVTQMGQEVILRCVPISNHLYFYWYRQILGQKVEFLVSFYNNEISEKSEIFDDQFSVERPDGSNFTLKIRSTKLEDSAMYFCASRNRETYEQYFGPGTRLTVT.

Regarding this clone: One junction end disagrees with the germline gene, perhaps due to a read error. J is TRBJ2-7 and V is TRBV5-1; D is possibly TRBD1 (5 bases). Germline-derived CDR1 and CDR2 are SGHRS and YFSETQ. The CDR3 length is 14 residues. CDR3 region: CASRLDTGRIEQYF. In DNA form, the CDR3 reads TGCGCCAGCAGGTTGGACACCGGTAGGATAGAGCAGTACTTC. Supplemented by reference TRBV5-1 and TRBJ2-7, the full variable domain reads KAGVTQTPRYLIKTRGQQVTLSCSPISGHRSVSWYQQTPGQGLQFLFEYFSETQRNKGNFPGRFSGRQFSNSRSEMNVSTLELGDSALYLCASRLDTGRIEQYFGPGTRLTVT.